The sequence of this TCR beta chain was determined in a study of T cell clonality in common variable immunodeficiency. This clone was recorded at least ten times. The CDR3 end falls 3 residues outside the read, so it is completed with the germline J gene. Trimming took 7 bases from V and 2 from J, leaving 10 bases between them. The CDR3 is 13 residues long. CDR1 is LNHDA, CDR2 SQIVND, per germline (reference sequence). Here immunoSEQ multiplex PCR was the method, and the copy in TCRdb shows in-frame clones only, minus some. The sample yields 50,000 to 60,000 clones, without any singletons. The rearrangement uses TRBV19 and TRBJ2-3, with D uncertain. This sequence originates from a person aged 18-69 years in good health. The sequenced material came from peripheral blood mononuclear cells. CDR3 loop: CASKGYNTDTQYF. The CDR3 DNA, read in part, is TGTGCCAGTAAGGGCTACAACACAGATACG.